The clone carrying this T cell receptor beta chain was detected many times. The antigen remains unidentified. The iRepertoire nested amplicon-rescue multiplex PCR amplified TCR alpha and beta CDR3s from RNA. For one-step reverse transcription and amplification, about 90-400 ng of tissue mRNA or PBMC total RNA was used. TCRdb re-called the multiplex PCR reads with MiXCR, one entry per CDR3 protein. Among tens of thousands of distinct CDR3 sequences listed, 40% were seen once. The sample comes from a study of glioma-infiltrating T cells. The CDR3 extends over 13 amino acids. Germline CDR1 DFQATT, CDR2 SNEGSKA (reference sequence). Trimming removed 0 bases at V and 9 bases at J, with 9 bases between. General study results and limits: Above-expected tissue-blood divergence occurred in all gliomas, most in low-grade ones. Only very few CDR3 sequences appeared in both tissue and blood.

The sample comprised glioma tissue, nonneoplastic brain tissue, or PBMCs (not recorded which). The V gene is TRBV20-1, the J gene TRBJ1-6; the D is unclear. The sequence was collected from a human donor with low-grade glioma or glioblastoma, undergoing nonglioma brain surgery, or in good health (not recorded which). The CDR3 DNA reads TGCAGTGCTAGAGACGCAGGAAGTTCACCCCTCCACTTT. Translation: CSARDAGSSPLHF.